These 20 T cell receptor beta chains were sequenced from one sample in a study of blood T cell repertoires in COVID-19. Sequencing was performed with immunoSEQ multiplex PCR; in TCRdb, only in-frame clones are kept and a portion is missing. The sample has roughly 110,000 clones; over 70% are singletons. Sequences were obtained from peripheral blood. Receptor source: a middle-aged man with acute or convalescent COVID-19.

The genes are TRBV28 and TRBJ2-7; 8 nucleotides line up with TRBD1. This CDR3 region has 12 residues. The germline V gene has CDR1 MDHEN and CDR2 SYDVKM. The V gene end was trimmed by 3 bases and the J gene end by 7 bases; junction bases not matched to a gene: 2. The CDR3 loop reads CASSFRGREQYF. CDR3 in DNA: TGTGCCAGCAGTTTCAGGGGGCGAGAGCAGTACTTC. The whole variable domain, filled in from reference TRBV28 and TRBJ2-7, reads DVKVTQSSRYLVKRTGEKVFLECVQDMDHENMFWYRQDPGLGLRLIYFSYDVKMKEKGDIPEGYSVSREKKERFSLILESASTNQTSMYLCASSFRGREQYFGPGTRLTVT.

This clone was detected only once. The rearrangement joins TRBV28 to TRBJ1-2; perhaps TRBD1 as D (6 bases). The CDR3 covers 13 residues. Germline V lookup: CDR1 MDHEN, CDR2 SYDVKM. The V and J ends lost 3 bases and 5 bases respectively, with 10 bases between them. The CDR3 region has the DNA TGTGCCAGCAGTTTGGGAGGGGGTTATGGCTACACCTTC. It translates to CASSLGGGYGYTF.

This sequence joins TRBV3-1 (or the pseudogene TRBV3-2) and TRBJ1-5; D gene ambiguous. Deletions cut 5 bases from V and 2 bases from J, with 10 bases between. The CDR3 loop spans 14 amino acids. CDR1 and CDR2 (germline): LGHDT, YNNKEL (reference sequence). This chain's CDR3 is CASSASVGNQPQHF. The CDR3 DNA follows: TGTGCCAGCAGCGCGAGTGTTGGCAATCAGCCCCAGCATTTT.

The chain recombines TRBV2 with TRBJ1-1; D gene uncertain. The V end lost 6 bases, the J end lost 1 base, and 24 bases lay between the germline ends. The germline V gene encodes CDR1 SNHLY and CDR2 FYNNEI. There are 18 residues in the CDR3. CDR3 in amino acids: CASSLSQLYGGQNTEAFF. The DNA for the CDR3 is TGTGCCAGCAGCCTCAGTCAACTCTACGGCGGCCAGAACACTGAAGCTTTCTTT.

The gene calls are TRBV2 and TRBJ1-1; unclear D gene. The V and J ends lost 5 bases and 4 bases respectively, with 17 bases between them. The V gene's germline CDR1 is SNHLY and CDR2 FYNNEI. This CDR3 region has 15 residues. In DNA form, the CDR3 reads TGTGCCAGCAGTTTTTACGGGTCTCAAGGCACTGAAGCTTTCTTT. This translates into CASSFYGSQGTEAFF.

The chain uses TRBV5-1 and TRBJ2-3; D is perhaps TRBD2 (6 bases). V was clipped by 0 bases and J by 2 bases, with 16 bases between them. Germline CDR1 and CDR2: SGHRS and YFSETQ. There are 17 residues in the CDR3. The CDR3 sequence: CASSLALTGGDTDTQYF. In DNA, the CDR3 is TGCGCCAGCAGCTTGGCCTTGACCGGGGGAGACACAGATACGCAGTATTTT. Combining the CDR3 with reference TRBV5-1 and TRBJ2-3 gives the whole variable domain KAGVTQTPRYLIKTRGQQVTLSCSPISGHRSVSWYQQTPGQGLQFLFEYFSETQRNKGNFPGRFSGRQFSNSRSEMNVSTLELGDSALYLCASSLALTGGDTDTQYFGPGTRLTVL.

The V and J genes are TRBV5-1 and TRBJ1-1; tentatively, D is TRBD1 (6 bases). CDR3 length: 13 amino acids. In germline, CDR1 is SGHRS, CDR2 YFSETQ. The germline V and J ends were trimmed by 0 bases and 7 bases, with 10 bases remaining between them. The CDR3 loop is CASSLGTANEAFF. The CDR3 nucleotides read TGCGCCAGCAGCTTGGGGACAGCTAATGAAGCTTTCTTT.

This rearrangement joins TRBV5-1 to TRBJ2-3; D might be TRBD1 (5 bases). The CDR3 spans 13 residues. The germline V gene has CDR1 SGHRS and CDR2 YFSETQ. V shed 5 bases and J shed 2 bases, with 9 bases lying between them. CDR3 DNA: TGCGCCAGCAGAGCAGGGTTCACAGATACGCAGTATTTT. Amino acids: CASRAGFTDTQYF.

The J gene is TRBJ1-4, the V gene TRBV28; possibly TRBD1 for D (6 bases). CDR3 length equals 16 residues. V lost 5 bases, J lost 3 bases, and 16 bases lay in between. CDR1 MDHEN and CDR2 SYDVKM come from the germline V gene. The CDR3 reads CASSTWDNLSNEKLFF. CDR3 sequence (DNA): TGTGCCAGCAGTACATGGGACAATCTTTCTAATGAAAAACTGTTTTTT.

This chain uses TRBV5-1 with TRBJ2-1, with D maybe TRBD2 (5 bases). The CDR3 loop spans 12 amino acids. Germline assignment: CDR1 SGHRS and CDR2 YFSETQ. Trimming removed 5 bases at V and 9 bases at J, with 12 bases between. The CDR3 DNA reads as TGCGCCAGCAGTTTTAGCGATAGTGAGCAGTTCTTC. It yields the protein CASSFSDSEQFF.

CDR3 residues: CASTKYGVTGAETQYF. CDR3 bases: TGTGCCAGCACAAAATACGGAGTGACAGGGGCAGAGACCCAGTACTTC. The chain is built from TRBV5-4 and TRBJ2-5; 8 bases agree with TRBD1. CDR3 length: 16 residues. CDR1 is SGHNT, CDR2 YYREEE, per germline (reference sequence). Trimming cost V 6 bases and J 4 bases; bases outside gene matches: 14.

The chain has TRBV6-1 and TRBJ1-5, with 9 bases lining up with TRBD1. The length of the CDR3 is 18 residues. Trimming removed 4 bases from V and 0 bases from J; junction bases left unmatched: 10. The germline gives CDR1 MNHNS, CDR2 SASEGT. The CDR3 spells CASSGTTGGGYSNQPQHF. CDR3 sequence (DNA): TGTGCCAGCAGTGGGACTACAGGGGGCGGGTATAGCAATCAGCCCCAGCATTTT.

The CDR3 DNA follows: TGTGCCAGCAGCCCTTCGTCAGCCTACAATGAGCAGTTCTTC. This gives the protein CASSPSSAYNEQFF. The chain combines TRBV7-3 with TRBJ2-1, with D hard to call. The CDR3 consists of 14 residues. Per germline, CDR1 SGHTA and CDR2 FQGTGA. The ends were cut back, 5 bases at V and 2 bases at J, with 10 bases in the middle.

This clone was observed a single time. The chain joins TRBV9 to TRBJ2-2; D gene uncertain. The CDR3 is 13 amino acids. V was clipped by 0 bases and J by 7 bases, with 7 bases between them. Germline CDR1 and CDR2: SGDLS and YYNGEE. The DNA of the CDR3 is TGTGCCAGCAGCGTAGCACTCGACGGGGAGCTGTTTTTT. Protein: CASSVALDGELFF.

CDR3 sequence (DNA): TGTGCCACCAGTGATACACAGGGGATAGGTGGCTACACCTTC. Amino acids: CATSDTQGIGGYTF. The chain joins TRBV24-1 to TRBJ1-2; TRBD1 matches 7 bases. V was pared by 3 bases and J by 7 bases, with 7 bases of the junction left unmatched. Looked up from germline, CDR1 is KGHDR and CDR2 is SFDVKD. This CDR3 contains 14 residues.

The chain combines TRBV5-1 with TRBJ1-2; maybe TRBD1 (6 bases). The V and J ends lost 4 bases and 0 bases respectively, with 13 bases between them. Germline lookup yields CDR1 SGHRS and CDR2 YFSETQ. The CDR3 extends over 15 amino acids. CDR3 protein: CASSTGHLANYGYTF. CDR3 coding DNA: TGCGCCAGCAGCACGGGACACCTAGCTAACTATGGCTACACCTTC.

The chain joins TRBV2 to TRBJ1-6; possible D gene TRBD1, 6 bases. Per the germline V gene, CDR1 is SNHLY and CDR2 is FYNNEI. This CDR3 has 15 residues. The V gene lost 3 bases and the J gene lost 10 bases, with 16 bases spanning the gap. CDR3 in amino acids: CASSDVARGYSPLHF. Here the CDR3 DNA reads TGTGCCAGCAGTGATGTCGCCAGGGGTTACTCACCCCTCCACTTT. The full variable domain, its missing parts supplied by reference TRBV2 and TRBJ1-6, is EPEVTQTPSHQVTQMGQEVILRCVPISNHLYFYWYRQILGQKVEFLVSFYNNEISEKSEIFDDQFSVERPDGSNFTLKIRSTKLEDSAMYFCASSDVARGYSPLHFGNGTRLTVT.

The chain couples TRBV5-8 to TRBJ1-1; tentative D call: TRBD1 (5 bases). The CDR3 length is 15 residues. Trimming took 0 bases from V and 4 from J, leaving 13 bases between them. Looked up from germline, CDR1 is SGHTS and CDR2 is YDEGEE. Here the CDR3 reads CASSLGAGQGTEAFF. CDR3 in DNA: TGTGCCAGCAGCTTGGGGGCGGGGCAGGGCACTGAAGCTTTCTTT.

The chain joins TRBV30 to TRBJ2-3; D possibly corresponds to TRBD1 (5 bases). The ends were cut back, 0 bases at V and 1 base at J, with 8 bases in the middle. CDR1 GTSNPN and CDR2 SVGIG come from the germline V gene (reference sequence). The CDR3 length is 14 residues. This CDR3 reads CAWSVQGGTDTQYF. The CDR3 bases are TGTGCCTGGAGTGTACAAGGGGGCACAGATACGCAGTATTTT.

The chain uses TRBV21-1 and TRBJ2-1; TRBD1, as called in the table, went unchecked against the DNA. TRBV21-1 is labeled a pseudogene. The CDR3 sequence is 13 residues long. The DNA for the CDR3 is TGTGCCAGCAGCAAAGGGCAGGACAATGAGCAGTTCTTC. Translated: CASSKGQDNEQFF.